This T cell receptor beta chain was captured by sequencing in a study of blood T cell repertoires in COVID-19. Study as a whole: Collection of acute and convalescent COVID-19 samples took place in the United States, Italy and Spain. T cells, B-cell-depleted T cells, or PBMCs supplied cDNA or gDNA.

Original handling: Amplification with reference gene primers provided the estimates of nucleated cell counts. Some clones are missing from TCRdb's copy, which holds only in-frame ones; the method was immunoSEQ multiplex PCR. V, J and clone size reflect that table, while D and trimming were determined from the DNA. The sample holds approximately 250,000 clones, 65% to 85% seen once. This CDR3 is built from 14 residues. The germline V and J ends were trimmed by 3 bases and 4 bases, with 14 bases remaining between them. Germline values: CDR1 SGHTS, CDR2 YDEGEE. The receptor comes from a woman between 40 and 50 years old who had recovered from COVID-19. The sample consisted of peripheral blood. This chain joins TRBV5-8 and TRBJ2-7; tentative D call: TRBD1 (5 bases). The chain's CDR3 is CASSSRSGQYEQYF. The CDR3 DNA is TGTGCCAGCAGCTCACGTTCCGGACAATACGAGCAGTACTTC. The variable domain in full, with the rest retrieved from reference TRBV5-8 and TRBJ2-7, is EAGVTQSPTHLIKTRGQQATLRCSPISGHTSVYWYQQALGLGLQFLLWYDEGEERNRGNFPPRFSGRQFPNYSSELNVNALELEDSALYLCASSSRSGQYEQYFGPGTRLTVT.